This TCR beta chain was profiled in a study of regulatory T cells in long-lasting Graves disease. Study-wide background: Prior antithyroid drug treatment in newly diagnosed Graves' patients lasted under 3 months.

The CDR3 runs 15 residues. Trimming removed 0 bases at V and 10 bases at J, with 13 bases between. The germline gives CDR1 SEHNR, CDR2 FQNEAQ (reference sequence). This clonotype was detected only a few times. Noted time point: newly diagnosed GD, antithyroid drugs for less than 3 months. TCR sequences were obtained from RNA taken from PBMCs. The patients included were those that came from an endocrinology department in Xi'an, China. TCR beta libraries were built with iRepertoire HTBI primers and Arm-PCR of CDR3 regions. TCRdb called the multiplex PCR reads again in MiXCR, with one record for every CDR3 protein. This sample has approximately 300,000 distinct CDR3 sequences, with under 20% found just once.

The sample consisted of peripheral blood mononuclear cells (PBMCs), taken at new diagnosis, from a patient treated with antithyroid drugs. The J gene is TRBJ1-6, the V gene TRBV7-9, with no clear D. This clonotype was obtained from a female donor with Graves disease. The CDR3 DNA reads as TGTGCCAGCAGCTTAGCGGAGGGCGCGCGGTCACCCCTCCACTTT. The encoded protein is CASSLAEGARSPLHF.